Described below is a single TCR beta chain sequence and its context. The data were taken from a study of T-cell memory formation after mild COVID-19. Germline values: CDR1 MGHRA, CDR2 YSYEKL. There are 16 residues in the CDR3. J lost 7 bases, V lost 4 bases, and 13 bases had no gene match. In TCRdb, the 5' RACE reads were re-called with MiXCR into one record per CDR3 protein. The sample shows under 650,000 distinct CDR3 sequences, roughly 17% of them seen only once. The TCR originated in an adult woman who had mild COVID-19 (a few samples of this study predate the infection). Cell type and time point are not known. The chain joins TRBV4-1 to TRBJ1-5, with 7 bases that match TRBD1. The sequencing input was PBMCs or a T cell subset sorted from them (not recorded which). In DNA, the CDR3 is TGCGCCAGCAGCCGACAGGGCGCCGCAGGGGACCAGCCCCAGCATTTT. Its translation is CASSRQGAAGDQPQHF.